This T cell receptor (beta chain) appears in the sequencing data of a study of persistence of HIV-infected CD4 T cells. Study results and limitations: Degenerate expanded CDR3beta sequences were enriched among CMV- and Gag-responding cells. Compared with CD3/CD28-stimulated cells, CMV- and Gag-responding cells showed lower TCRbeta richness.

Looked up from germline, CDR1 is SGHRS and CDR2 is YFSETQ. The CDR3 has 12 residues. With 9 bases removed from V and 4 bases from J, the gap between germline ends came to 13 bases. In regard to this clone: The antigen is not known.

This was the immunoSEQ version 4 assay in survey mode. The table came from immunoSEQ multiplex PCR; TCRdb's copy has only in-frame clones and leaves some out. The sample has roughly 35,000 clones; 87% are singletons. Anti-CD3/anti-CD28 beads served as a nonspecific positive control stimulus. Responding CD4+ T cells were sorted by upregulation of both CD40 ligand and CD69. The specimen comprised CD4+ T cells sorted from PBMCs after approximately 18-hour stimulation, sampled from a patient who received antiretroviral therapy. The sequence was collected from an adult man with HIV who was CMV-seropositive. The rearrangement uses TRBV5-1 and TRBJ2-5; no reliable D call. The CDR3 is CATRPNRETQYF. The CDR3 region has the DNA TGCGCCACTCGACCGAACCGAGAGACCCAGTACTTC. The whole variable domain, remainder taken from reference TRBV5-1 and TRBJ2-5, is KAGVTQTPRYLIKTRGQQVTLSCSPISGHRSVSWYQQTPGQGLQFLFEYFSETQRNKGNFPGRFSGRQFSNSRSEMNVSTLELGDSALYLCATRPNRETQYFGPGTRLLVL.